This entry concerns a single TCR beta chain. Its specificity is unknown. TCRdb called the RT-PCR reads again in MiXCR, with one record for every CDR3 protein. Of hundreds of thousands of distinct CDR3 sequences in the sample, around 14% are singletons; the top ten hold 11%. The CDR3 is 15 amino acids. Unmatched junction bases numbered 7, after V lost 6 bases and J lost 0 bases. From germline, CDR1 is DFQATT and CDR2 SNEGSKA (reference sequence). The sample is drawn from a study of response to subunit inactivated influenza vaccine. Study results and caveats: The authors proposed limited new T cell recruitment per seasonal influenza vaccination.

The chain combines TRBV20-1 with TRBJ2-2; TRBD2 matches at 7 bases. This TCR was recovered from a man in his fifties who received an inactivated influenza vaccine. The starting material was PBMCs from blood, obtained roughly 13 days after vaccination. The CDR3 spells CSARLAPSNTGELFF. The CDR3 region has the DNA TGCAGTGCCAGACTAGCCCCTTCGAACACCGGGGAGCTGTTTTTT.